Here is one T cell receptor beta chain with its context. This record belongs to a study of technical replicates of blood from a handful of donors. Some clones are missing from TCRdb's copy, which holds only in-frame ones; the method was immunoSEQ multiplex PCR. In the table there are just over 95,000 clones, about 95% of which are singletons. This receptor was obtained from a human donor in good health. The sample taken for sequencing was T cells isolated from PBMCs.

CDR3 residues: CAIRSGNQPQHF. DNA of the CDR3: TGTGCCATCAGGTCAGGAAATCAGCCCCAGCATTTT. The chain uses TRBV10-3 and TRBJ1-5; D is unclear. Trimming took off 6 bases at V and 4 bases at J, with 7 bases between the two ends. This CDR3 is built from 12 residues. Germline values: CDR1 ENHRY, CDR2 SYGVKD.